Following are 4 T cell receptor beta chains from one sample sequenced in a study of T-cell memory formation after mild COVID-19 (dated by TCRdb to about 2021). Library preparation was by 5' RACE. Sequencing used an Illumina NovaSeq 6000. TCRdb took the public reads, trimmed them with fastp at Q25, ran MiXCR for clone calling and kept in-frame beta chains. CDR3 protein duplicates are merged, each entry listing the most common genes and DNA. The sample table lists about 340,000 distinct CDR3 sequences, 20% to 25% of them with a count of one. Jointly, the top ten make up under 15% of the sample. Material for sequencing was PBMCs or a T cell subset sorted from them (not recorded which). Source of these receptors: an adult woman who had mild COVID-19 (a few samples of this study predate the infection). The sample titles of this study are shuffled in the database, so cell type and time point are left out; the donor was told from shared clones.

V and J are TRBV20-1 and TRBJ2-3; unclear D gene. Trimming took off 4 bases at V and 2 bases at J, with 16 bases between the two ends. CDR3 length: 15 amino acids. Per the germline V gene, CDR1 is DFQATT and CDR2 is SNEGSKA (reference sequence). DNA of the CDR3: TGCAGTGCTACCTCTCTGGCGGTAGTCACAGATACGCAGTATTTT. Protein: CSATSLAVVTDTQYF.

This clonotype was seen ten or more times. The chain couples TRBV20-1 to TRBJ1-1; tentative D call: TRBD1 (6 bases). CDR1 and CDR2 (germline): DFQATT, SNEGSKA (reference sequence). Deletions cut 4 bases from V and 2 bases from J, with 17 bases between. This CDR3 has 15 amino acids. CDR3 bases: TGCAGTGCTATTGACAGGTCTTCCCGTAACACTGAAGCTTTCTTT. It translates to CSAIDRSSRNTEAFF.

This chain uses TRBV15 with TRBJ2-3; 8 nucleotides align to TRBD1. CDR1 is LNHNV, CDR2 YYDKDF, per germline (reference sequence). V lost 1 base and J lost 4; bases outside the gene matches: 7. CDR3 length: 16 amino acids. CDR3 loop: CATSRVPGQVSDTQYF. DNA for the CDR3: TGTGCCACCAGCAGAGTCCCGGGACAGGTATCAGATACGCAGTATTTT.

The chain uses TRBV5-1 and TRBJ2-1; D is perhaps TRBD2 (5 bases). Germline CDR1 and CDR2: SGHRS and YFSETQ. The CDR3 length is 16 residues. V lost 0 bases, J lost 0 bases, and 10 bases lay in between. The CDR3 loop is CASSLAEGPSYNEQFF. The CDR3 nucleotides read TGCGCCAGCAGCTTGGCCGAGGGTCCCTCCTACAATGAGCAGTTCTTC.